These 4 T cell receptor beta chains came from one sample sequenced in a study of response to subunit inactivated influenza vaccine. TCRdb reprocessed the RT-PCR reads with MiXCR, giving one entry per CDR3 protein. The profile shows 650,000 to 850,000 distinct CDR3 sequences, approximately 14% of them singletons. Sequencing used PBMCs from blood, obtained around 15 days before vaccination. These receptors originate from a man in his fifties or sixties who received an inactivated influenza vaccine.

V and J are TRBV6-1 and TRBJ2-7; 12 bases are a match to TRBD2. Germline V CDR1 and CDR2: MNHNS, SASEGT. The junction had 5 bases not matched to a gene; V was cut back by 5 bases and J by 9 bases. The CDR3 runs 13 residues. The CDR3 loop is CASSRTSGIVQYF. DNA of the CDR3: TGTGCCAGCAGTCGGACTAGCGGGATAGTGCAGTACTTC.

The genes are TRBV12-3 or TRBV12-4 and TRBJ2-5, with D hard to call. The ends were cut back, 3 bases at V and 9 bases at J, with 11 bases in the middle. The CDR3 is 12 residues long. The CDR3 coding sequence is TGTGCCAGCAGTTTTGAGTTGTGGGCCCAGTACTTC. Its protein is CASSFELWAQYF.

The rearrangement joins TRBV12-3 or TRBV12-4 to TRBJ1-1; D gene uncertain. CDR3 length: 15 amino acids. The V gene lost 7 bases and the J gene lost 1 base, with 16 bases spanning the gap. In nucleotides, the CDR3 is TGTGCCAGCACCTCATCTGAGACAACGAACACTGAAGCTTTCTTT. Amino acids: CASTSSETTNTEAFF.

CDR3 sequence: CSVVAGTDTQYF. CDR3 coding DNA: TGCAGCGTCGTAGCGGGCACAGATACGCAGTATTTT. V gene TRBV29-1 combines with J gene TRBJ2-3; possibly TRBD2 for D (6 bases). From germline, CDR1 is SQVTM and CDR2 ANQGSEA. Trimming removed 6 bases at V and 1 base at J, with 8 bases between. The CDR3 is 12 residues long.